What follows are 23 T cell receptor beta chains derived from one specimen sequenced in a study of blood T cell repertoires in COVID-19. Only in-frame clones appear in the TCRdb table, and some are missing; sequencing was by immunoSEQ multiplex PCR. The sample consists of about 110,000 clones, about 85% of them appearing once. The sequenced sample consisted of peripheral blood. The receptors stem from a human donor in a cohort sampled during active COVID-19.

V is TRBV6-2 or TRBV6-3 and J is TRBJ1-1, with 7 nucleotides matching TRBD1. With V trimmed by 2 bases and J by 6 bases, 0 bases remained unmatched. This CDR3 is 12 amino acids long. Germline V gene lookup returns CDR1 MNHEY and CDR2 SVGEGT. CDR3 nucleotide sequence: TGTGCCAGCAGTTACGGACAGGCTGAAGCTTTCTTT. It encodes CASSYGQAEAFF.

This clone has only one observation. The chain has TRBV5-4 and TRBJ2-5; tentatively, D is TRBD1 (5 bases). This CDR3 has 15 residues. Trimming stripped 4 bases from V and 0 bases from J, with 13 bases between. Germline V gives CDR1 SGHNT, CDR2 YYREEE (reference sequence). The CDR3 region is CASSAPRGDQETQYF. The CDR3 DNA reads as TGTGCCAGCAGCGCGCCTAGGGGTGACCAAGAGACCCAGTACTTC.

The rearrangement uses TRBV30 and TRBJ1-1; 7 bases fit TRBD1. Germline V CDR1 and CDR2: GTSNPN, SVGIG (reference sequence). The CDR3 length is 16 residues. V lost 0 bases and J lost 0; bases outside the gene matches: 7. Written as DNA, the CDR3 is TGTGCCTGGAGTGTCGGGACAGTGCTCATGAACACTGAAGCTTTCTTT. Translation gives CAWSVGTVLMNTEAFF.

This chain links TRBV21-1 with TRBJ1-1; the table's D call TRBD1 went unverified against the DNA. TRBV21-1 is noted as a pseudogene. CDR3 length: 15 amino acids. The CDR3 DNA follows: TGTGCCAGCAGCAAAATCAGGCCAGGGCCGTTGGGAGCTTTCTTT. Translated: CASSKIRPGPLGAFF.

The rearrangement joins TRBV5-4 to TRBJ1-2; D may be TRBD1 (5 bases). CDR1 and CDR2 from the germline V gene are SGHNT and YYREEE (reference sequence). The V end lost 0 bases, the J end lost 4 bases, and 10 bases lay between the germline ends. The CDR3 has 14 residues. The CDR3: CASSLGGEGYGYTF. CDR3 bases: TGTGCCAGCAGCTTGGGAGGGGAGGGCTATGGCTACACCTTC.

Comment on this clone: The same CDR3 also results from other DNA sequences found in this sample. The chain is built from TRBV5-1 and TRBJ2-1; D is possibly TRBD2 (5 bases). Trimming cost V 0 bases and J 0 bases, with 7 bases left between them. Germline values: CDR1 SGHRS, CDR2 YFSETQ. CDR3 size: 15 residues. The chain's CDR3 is CASSLGGSSYNEQFF. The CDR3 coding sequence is TGCGCCAGCAGCTTGGGAGGGAGCTCCTACAATGAGCAGTTCTTC. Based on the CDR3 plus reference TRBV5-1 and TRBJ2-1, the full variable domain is KAGVTQTPRYLIKTRGQQVTLSCSPISGHRSVSWYQQTPGQGLQFLFEYFSETQRNKGNFPGRFSGRQFSNSRSEMNVSTLELGDSALYLCASSLGGSSYNEQFFGPGTRLTVL.

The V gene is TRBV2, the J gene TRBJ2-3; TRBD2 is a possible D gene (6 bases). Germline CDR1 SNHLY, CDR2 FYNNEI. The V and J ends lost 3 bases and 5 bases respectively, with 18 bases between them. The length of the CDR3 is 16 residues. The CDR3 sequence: CASSEMRLVRRDTQYF. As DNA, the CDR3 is TGTGCCAGCAGTGAGATGAGACTAGTAAGGAGAGATACGCAGTATTTT.

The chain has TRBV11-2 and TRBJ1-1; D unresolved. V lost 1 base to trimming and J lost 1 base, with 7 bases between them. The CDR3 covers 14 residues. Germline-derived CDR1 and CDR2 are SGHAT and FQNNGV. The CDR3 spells CASSLVAGNTEAFF. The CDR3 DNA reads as TGTGCCAGCAGCTTAGTTGCGGGGAACACTGAAGCTTTCTTT.

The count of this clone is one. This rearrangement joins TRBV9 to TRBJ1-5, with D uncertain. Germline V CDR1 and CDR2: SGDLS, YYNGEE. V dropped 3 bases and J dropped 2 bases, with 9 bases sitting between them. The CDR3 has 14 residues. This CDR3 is CASSAPPGNQPQHF. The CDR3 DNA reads TGTGCCAGCAGCGCACCCCCGGGCAATCAGCCCCAGCATTTT.

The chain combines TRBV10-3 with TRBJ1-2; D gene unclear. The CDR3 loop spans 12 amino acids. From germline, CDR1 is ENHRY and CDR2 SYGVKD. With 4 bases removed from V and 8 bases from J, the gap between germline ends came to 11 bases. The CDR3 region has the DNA TGTGCCATCAGTGTAGGAGAGGGAGGCTACACCTTC. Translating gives CAISVGEGGYTF.

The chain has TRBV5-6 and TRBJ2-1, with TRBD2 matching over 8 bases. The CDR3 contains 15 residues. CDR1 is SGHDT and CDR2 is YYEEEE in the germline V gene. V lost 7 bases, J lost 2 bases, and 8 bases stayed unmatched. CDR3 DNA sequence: TGTGCCAGCGTCCGTTCCGGGAGGGCCTACAATGAGCAGTTCTTC. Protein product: CASVRSGRAYNEQFF.

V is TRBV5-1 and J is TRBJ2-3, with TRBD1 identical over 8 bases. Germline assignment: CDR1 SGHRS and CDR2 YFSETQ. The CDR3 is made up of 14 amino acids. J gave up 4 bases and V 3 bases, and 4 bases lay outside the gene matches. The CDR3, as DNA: TGCGCCAGCAGCTCCCAGGGGGCTGCAGATACGCAGTATTTT. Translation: CASSSQGAADTQYF.

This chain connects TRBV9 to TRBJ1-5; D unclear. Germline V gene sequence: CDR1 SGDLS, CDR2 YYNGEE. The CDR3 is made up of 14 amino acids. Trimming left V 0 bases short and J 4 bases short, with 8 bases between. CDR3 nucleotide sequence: TGTGCCAGCAGCGTAGCCGGGGTGAATCAGCCCCAGCATTTT. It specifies CASSVAGVNQPQHF. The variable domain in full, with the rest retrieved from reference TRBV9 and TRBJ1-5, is DSGVTQTPKHLITATGQRVTLRCSPRSGDLSVYWYQQSLDQGLQFLIQYYNGEERAKGNILERFSAQQFPDLHSELNLSSLELGDSALYFCASSVAGVNQPQHFGDGTRLSIL.

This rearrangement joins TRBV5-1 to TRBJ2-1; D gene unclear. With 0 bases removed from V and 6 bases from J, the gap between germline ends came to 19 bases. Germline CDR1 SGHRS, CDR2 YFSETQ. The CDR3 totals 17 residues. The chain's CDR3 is CASSLEVSGSLGNEQFF. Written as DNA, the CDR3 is TGCGCCAGCAGCTTGGAGGTTAGTGGCAGTCTAGGCAATGAGCAGTTCTTC.

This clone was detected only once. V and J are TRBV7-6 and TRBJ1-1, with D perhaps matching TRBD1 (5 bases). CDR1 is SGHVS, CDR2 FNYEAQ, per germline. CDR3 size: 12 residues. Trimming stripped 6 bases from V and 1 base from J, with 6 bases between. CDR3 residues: CASRGQNTEAFF. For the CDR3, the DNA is TGTGCCAGCAGAGGACAGAACACTGAAGCTTTCTTT.

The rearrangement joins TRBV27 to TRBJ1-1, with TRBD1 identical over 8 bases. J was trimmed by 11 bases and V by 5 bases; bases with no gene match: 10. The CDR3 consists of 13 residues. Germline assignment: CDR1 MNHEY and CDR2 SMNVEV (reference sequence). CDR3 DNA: TGTGCCAGCAGTCCATGGACAGGGCTGGAGGCTTTCTTT. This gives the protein CASSPWTGLEAFF.

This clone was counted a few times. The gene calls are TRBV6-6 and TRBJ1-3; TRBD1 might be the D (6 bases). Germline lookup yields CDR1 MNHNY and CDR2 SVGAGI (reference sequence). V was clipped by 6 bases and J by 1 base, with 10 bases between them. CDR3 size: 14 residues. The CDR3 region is CASSLGQSGNTIYF. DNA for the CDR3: TGTGCCAGCAGCTTAGGACAGTCTGGAAACACCATATATTTT.

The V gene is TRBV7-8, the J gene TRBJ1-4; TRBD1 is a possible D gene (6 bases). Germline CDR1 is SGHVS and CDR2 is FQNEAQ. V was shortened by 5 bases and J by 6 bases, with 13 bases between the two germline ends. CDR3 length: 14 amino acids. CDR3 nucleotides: TGTGCCAGCAGCCAGGGGAGGTCTTATGAAAAACTGTTTTTT. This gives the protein CASSQGRSYEKLFF.

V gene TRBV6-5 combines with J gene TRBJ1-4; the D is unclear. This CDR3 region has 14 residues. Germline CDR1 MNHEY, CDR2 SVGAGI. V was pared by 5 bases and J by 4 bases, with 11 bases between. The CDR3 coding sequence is TGTGCCAGCAGTCCTCCGGGAATTAATGAAAAACTGTTTTTT. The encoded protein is CASSPPGINEKLFF.

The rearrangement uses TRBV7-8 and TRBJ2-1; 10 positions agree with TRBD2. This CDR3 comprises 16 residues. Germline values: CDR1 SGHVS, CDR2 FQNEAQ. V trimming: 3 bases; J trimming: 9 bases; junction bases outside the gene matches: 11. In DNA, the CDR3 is TGTGCCAGCAGCTTGTCGACAAGCGGGAGGGATCGTGAGCAGTTCTTC. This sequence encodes CASSLSTSGRDREQFF. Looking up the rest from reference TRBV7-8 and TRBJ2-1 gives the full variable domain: GAGVSQSPRYKVAKRGQDVALRCDPISGHVSLFWYQQALGQGPEFLTYFQNEAQLDKSGLPSDRFFAERPEGSVSTLKIQRTQQEDSAVYLCASSLSTSGRDREQFFGPGTRLTVL.

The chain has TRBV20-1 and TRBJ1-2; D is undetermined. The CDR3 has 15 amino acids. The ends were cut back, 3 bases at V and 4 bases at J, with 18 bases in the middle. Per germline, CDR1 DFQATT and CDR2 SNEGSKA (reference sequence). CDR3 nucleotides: TGCAGTGCTAGTCCGAACCCCCGAGCTAGCTATGGCTACACCTTC. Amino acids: CSASPNPRASYGYTF.

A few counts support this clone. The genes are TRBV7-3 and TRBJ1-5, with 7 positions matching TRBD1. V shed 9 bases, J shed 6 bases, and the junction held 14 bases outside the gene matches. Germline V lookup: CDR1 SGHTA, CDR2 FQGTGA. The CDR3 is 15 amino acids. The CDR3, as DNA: TGTGCCAGTACCCAACAGGGGATCAGTGGTCAGCCCCAGCATTTT. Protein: CASTQQGISGQPQHF.

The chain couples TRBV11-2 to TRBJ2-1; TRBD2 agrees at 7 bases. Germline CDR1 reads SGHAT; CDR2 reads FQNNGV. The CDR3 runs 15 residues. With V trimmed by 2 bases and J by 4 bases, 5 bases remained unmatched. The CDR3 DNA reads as TGTGCCAGCAGCTTATCGAGCGGGGAATACAATGAGCAGTTCTTC. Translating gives CASSLSSGEYNEQFF.